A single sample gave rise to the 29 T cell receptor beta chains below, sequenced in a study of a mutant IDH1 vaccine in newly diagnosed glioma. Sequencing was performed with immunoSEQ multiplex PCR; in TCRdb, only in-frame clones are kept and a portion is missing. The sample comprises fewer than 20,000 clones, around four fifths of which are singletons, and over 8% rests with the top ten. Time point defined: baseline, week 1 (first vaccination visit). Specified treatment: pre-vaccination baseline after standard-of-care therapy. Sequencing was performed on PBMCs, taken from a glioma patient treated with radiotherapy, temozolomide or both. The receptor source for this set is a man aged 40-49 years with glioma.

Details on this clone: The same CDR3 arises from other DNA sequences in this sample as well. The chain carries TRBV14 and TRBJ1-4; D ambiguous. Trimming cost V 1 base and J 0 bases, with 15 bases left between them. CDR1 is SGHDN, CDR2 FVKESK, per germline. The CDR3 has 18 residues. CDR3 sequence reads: CASSQGVYFSATNEKLFF. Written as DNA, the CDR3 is TGTGCCAGCAGCCAAGGGGTGTACTTCAGCGCAACTAATGAAAAACTGTTTTTT.

CDR3 coding DNA: TGTGCCAGCAGTTACGACTCCGGGACAGTCACCGGGGAGCTGTTTTTT. It codes for CASSYDSGTVTGELFF. The chain is built from TRBV6-5 and TRBJ2-2, with 7 nucleotides matching TRBD1. V shed 2 bases and J 4 bases; nucleotides not matched to a gene: 7. The CDR3 is 16 residues long. Germline V gene data show CDR1 as MNHEY and CDR2 as SVGAGI.

The CDR3 loop is CASTEATNEKLFF. The CDR3 DNA follows: TGTGCCAGCACAGAAGCTACTAATGAAAAACTGTTTTTT. This sequence joins TRBV7-9 and TRBJ1-4, with D unclear. In germline, CDR1 is SEHNR, CDR2 FQNEAQ (reference sequence). V lost 7 bases and J 2 bases, leaving 8 bases between the germline ends. The CDR3 extends over 13 amino acids. The whole variable domain, remainder taken from reference TRBV7-9 and TRBJ1-4, is DTGVSQNPRHKITKRGQNVTFRCDPISEHNRLYWYRQTLGQGPEFLTYFQNEAQLEKSRLLSDRFSAERPKGSFSTLEIQRTEQGDSAMYLCASTEATNEKLFFGSGTQLSVL.

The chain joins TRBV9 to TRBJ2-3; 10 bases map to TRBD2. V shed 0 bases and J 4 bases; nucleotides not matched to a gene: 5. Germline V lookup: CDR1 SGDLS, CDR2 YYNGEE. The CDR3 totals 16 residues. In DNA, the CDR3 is TGTGCCAGCAGCGTAGCCGGTCTAGCGGGAGCAGATACGCAGTATTTT. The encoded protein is CASSVAGLAGADTQYF.

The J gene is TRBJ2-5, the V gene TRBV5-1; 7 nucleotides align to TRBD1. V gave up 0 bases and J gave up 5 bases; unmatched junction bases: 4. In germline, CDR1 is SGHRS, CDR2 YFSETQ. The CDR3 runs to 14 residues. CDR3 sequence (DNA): TGCGCCAGCAGCTTGGAGGACAGGTGGGAGACCCAGTACTTC. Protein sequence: CASSLEDRWETQYF.

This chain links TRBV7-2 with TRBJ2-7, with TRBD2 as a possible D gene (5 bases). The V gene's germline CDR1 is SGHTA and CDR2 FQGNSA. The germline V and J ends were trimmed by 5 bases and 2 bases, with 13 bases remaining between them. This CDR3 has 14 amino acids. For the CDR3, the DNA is TGTGCCAGCAGCCCCCCAGCGGCCACCTACGAGCAGTACTTC. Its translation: CASSPPAATYEQYF.

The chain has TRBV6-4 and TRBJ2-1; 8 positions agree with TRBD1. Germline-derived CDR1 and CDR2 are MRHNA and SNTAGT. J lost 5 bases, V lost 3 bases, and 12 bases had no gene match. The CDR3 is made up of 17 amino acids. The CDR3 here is CASSDRDRLKGDNEQFF. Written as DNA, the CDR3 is TGTGCCAGCAGTGATCGGGACAGGCTAAAAGGGGACAATGAGCAGTTCTTC.

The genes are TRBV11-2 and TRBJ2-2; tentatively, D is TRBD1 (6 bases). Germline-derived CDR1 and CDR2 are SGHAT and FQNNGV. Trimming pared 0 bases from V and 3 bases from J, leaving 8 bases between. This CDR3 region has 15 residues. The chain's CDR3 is CASSLEGAYTGELFF. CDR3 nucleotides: TGTGCCAGCAGCTTAGAGGGGGCGTACACCGGGGAGCTGTTTTTT. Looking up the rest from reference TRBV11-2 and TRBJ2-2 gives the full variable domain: EAGVAQSPRYKIIEKRQSVAFWCNPISGHATLYWYQQILGQGPKLLIQFQNNGVVDDSQLPKDRFSAERLKGVDSTLKIQPAKLEDSAVYLCASSLEGAYTGELFFGEGSRLTVL.

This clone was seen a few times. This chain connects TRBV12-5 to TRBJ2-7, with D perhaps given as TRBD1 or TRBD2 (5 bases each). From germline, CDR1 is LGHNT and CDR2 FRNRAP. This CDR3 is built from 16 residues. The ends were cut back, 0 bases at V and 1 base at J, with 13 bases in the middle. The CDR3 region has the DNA TGTGCTAGTGGTTTGGTACTGGGGGTCGTATCCTACGAGCAGTACGTC. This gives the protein CASGLVLGVVSYEQYV.

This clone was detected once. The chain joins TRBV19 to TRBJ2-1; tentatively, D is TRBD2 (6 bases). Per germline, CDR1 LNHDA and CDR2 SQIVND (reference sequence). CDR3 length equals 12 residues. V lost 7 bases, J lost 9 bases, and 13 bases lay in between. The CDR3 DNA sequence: TGTGCCAGTACAATCCGGGACTTTGAGCAGTTCTTC. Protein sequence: CASTIRDFEQFF.

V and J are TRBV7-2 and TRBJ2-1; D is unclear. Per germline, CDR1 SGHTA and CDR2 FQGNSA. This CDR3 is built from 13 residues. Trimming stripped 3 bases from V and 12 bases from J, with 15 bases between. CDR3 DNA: TGTGCCAGCAGCTTTCCCCCCAGCTGGTCGCAGTTCTTC. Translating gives CASSFPPSWSQFF.

As DNA, the CDR3 is TGTGCCAGCTCACCTAGGACAGGGGTCTACAATGAGCAGTTCTTC. The encoded protein is CASSPRTGVYNEQFF. The chain has TRBV18 and TRBJ2-1; TRBD1 aligns across 9 bases. The CDR3 covers 15 residues. V was pared by 3 bases and J by 3 bases, with 3 bases of the junction left unmatched. Germline-derived CDR1 and CDR2 are KGHSH and LQKENI.

The CDR3 reads CASSYEAGVSDTQYF. CDR3 in DNA: TGTGCCAGCAGTTACGAGGCCGGGGTCTCAGATACGCAGTATTTT. The V call is TRBV6-6, the J call TRBJ2-3; a possible D gene is TRBD2 (5 bases). CDR1 MNHNY and CDR2 SVGAGI come from the germline V gene (reference sequence). This CDR3 contains 15 residues. V lost 2 bases and J 4 bases, leaving 13 bases between the germline ends.

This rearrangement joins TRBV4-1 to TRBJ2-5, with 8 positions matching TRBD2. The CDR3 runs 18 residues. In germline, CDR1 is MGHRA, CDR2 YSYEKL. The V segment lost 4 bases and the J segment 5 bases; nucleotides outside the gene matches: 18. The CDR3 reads CASSPLVAGGHARETQYF. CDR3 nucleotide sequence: TGCGCCAGCAGCCCCCTCGTGGCGGGAGGCCATGCTCGGGAGACCCAGTACTTC.

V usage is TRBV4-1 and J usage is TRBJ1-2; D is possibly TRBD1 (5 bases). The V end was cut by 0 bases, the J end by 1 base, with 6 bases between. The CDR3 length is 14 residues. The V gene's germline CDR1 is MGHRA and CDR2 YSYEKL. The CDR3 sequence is CASSQEDSNYGYTF. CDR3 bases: TGCGCCAGCAGCCAAGAAGACAGTAACTATGGCTACACCTTC.

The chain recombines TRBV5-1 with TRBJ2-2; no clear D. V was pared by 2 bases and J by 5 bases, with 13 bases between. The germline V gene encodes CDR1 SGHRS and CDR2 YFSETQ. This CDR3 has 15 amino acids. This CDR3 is CASSLGRVETGELFF. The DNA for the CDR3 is TGCGCCAGCAGCTTAGGTCGGGTAGAAACCGGGGAGCTGTTTTTT.

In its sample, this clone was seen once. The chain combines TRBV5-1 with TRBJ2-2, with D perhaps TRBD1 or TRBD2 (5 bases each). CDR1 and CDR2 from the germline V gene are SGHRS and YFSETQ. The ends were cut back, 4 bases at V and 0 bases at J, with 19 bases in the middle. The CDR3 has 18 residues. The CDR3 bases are TGCGCCAGCAGCCCTCTCTTAAGGGACGGACCGAACACCGGGGAGCTGTTTTTT. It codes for CASSPLLRDGPNTGELFF.

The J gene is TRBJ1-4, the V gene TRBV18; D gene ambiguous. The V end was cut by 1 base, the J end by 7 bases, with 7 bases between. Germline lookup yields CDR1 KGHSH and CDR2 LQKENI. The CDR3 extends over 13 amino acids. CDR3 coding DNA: TGTGCCAGCTCACCACGGAGTCCTGAAAAACTGTTTTTT. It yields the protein CASSPRSPEKLFF.

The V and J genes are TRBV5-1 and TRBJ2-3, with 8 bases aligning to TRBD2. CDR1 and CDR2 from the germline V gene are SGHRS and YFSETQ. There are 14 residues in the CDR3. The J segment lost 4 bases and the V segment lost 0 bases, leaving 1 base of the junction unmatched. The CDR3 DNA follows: TGCGCCAGCAGCTTGGAACTAGCGGCAGATACGCAGTATTTT. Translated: CASSLELAADTQYF. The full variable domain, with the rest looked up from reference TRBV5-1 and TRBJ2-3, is KAGVTQTPRYLIKTRGQQVTLSCSPISGHRSVSWYQQTPGQGLQFLFEYFSETQRNKGNFPGRFSGRQFSNSRSEMNVSTLELGDSALYLCASSLELAADTQYFGPGTRLTVL.

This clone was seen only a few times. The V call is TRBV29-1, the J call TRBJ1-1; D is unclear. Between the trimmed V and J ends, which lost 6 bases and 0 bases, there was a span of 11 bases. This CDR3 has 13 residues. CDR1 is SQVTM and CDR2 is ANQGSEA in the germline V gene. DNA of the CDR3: TGCAGCGTGACGGTGAATATGAACACTGAAGCTTTCTTT. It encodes CSVTVNMNTEAFF. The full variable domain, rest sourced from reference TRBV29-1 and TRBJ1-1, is SAVISQKPSRDICQRGTSLTIQCQVDSQVTMMFWYRQQPGQSLTLIATANQGSEATYESGFVIDKFPISRPNLTFSTLTVSNMSPEDSSIYLCSVTVNMNTEAFFGQGTRLTVV.

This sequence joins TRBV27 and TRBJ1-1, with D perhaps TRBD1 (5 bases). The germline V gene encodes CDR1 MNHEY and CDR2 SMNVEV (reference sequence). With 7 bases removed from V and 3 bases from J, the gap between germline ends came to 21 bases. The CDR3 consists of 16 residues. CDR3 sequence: CASMGWGVSVDTEAFF. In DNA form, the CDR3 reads TGTGCCAGCATGGGGTGGGGCGTATCGGTGGACACTGAAGCTTTCTTT.

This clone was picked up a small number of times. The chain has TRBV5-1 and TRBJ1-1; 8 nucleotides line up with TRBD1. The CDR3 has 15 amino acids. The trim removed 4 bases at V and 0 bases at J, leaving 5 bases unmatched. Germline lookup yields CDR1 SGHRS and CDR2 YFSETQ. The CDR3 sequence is CASSEMTGVNTEAFF. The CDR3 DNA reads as TGCGCCAGCAGCGAAATGACAGGGGTGAACACTGAAGCTTTCTTT.

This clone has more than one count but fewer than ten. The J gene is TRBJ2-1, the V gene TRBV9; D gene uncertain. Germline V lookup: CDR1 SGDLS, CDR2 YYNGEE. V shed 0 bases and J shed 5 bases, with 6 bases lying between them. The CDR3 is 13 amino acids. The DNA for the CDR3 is TGTGCCAGCAGCGTAGATATTCACAATGAGCAGTTCTTC. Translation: CASSVDIHNEQFF.

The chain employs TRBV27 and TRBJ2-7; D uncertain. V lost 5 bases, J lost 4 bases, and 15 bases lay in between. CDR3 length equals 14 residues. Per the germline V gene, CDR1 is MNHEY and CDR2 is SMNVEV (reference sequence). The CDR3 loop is CASSPSWVSYEQYV. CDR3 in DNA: TGTGCCAGCAGTCCCTCCTGGGTCAGTTACGAGCAGTACGTC.

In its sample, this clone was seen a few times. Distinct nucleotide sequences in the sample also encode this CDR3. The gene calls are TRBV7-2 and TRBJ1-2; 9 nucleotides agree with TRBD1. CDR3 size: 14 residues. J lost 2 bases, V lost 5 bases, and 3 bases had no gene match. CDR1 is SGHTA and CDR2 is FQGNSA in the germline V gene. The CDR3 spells CASSLGQGNYGYTF. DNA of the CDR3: TGTGCCAGCAGCCTCGGACAGGGGAACTATGGCTACACCTTC.

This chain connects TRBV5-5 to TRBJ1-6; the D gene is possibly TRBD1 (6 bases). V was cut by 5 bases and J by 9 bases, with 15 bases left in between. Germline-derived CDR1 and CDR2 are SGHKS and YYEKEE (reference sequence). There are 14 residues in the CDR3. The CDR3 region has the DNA TGTGCCAGCAGTCCTCAGGGGTCCGGTTCACCCCTCCACTTT. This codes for CASSPQGSGSPLHF.

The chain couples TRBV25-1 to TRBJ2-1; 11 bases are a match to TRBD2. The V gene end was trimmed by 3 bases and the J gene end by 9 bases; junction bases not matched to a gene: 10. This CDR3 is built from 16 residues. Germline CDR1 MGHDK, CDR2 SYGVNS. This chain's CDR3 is CASSESSGRSRGEQFF. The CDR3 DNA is TGTGCCAGCAGTGAGTCTAGCGGGAGGAGTCGGGGTGAGCAGTTCTTC.

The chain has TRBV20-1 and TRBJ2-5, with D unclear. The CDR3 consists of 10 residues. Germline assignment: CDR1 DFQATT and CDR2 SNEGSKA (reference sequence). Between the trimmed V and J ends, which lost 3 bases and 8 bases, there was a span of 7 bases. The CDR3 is CSASPQTQYF. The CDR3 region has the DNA TGCAGTGCTAGTCCCCAAACCCAGTACTTC.

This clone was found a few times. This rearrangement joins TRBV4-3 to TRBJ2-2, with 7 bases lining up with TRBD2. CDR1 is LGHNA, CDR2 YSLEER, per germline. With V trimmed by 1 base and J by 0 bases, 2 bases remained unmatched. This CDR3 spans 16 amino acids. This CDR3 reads CASSQAGGANTGELFF. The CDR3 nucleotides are TGCGCCAGCAGCCAAGCGGGAGGAGCGAACACCGGGGAGCTGTTTTTT.